Listed below are T cell receptor beta chains from one sample, sequenced in a study of cytomegalovirus exposure and HLA in healthy donors. Some clones are missing from TCRdb's copy, which holds only in-frame ones; the method was immunoSEQ multiplex PCR. The table has 180,000 or so clones, 82% seen once. The sample comprised PBMCs. The receptors stem from a man aged 40-50 years in good health and CMV-seronegative. The conserved cysteine and the conserved F or W are not part of the CDR3 here. Expanded clones are given a class, and other clones once, few, many or no size at all.

j_gene | abundance | v_gene | CDR3aa
TRBJ2-1 | . | TRBV6-6 | ASNIDREFNNEQF
TRBJ1-1 | few | TRBV1 | TRTETTDSMNTEAF
TRBJ2-1 | . | TRBV9 | ASSVGVAGLNEQF
TRBJ1-4 | . | TRBV6-5 | ASSEGGGEKLF
TRBJ2-3 | . | TRBV2 | ASSNRLAGVGDTQY
TRBJ1-1 | . | TRBV7-6 | ASSLMTGGTEAF
TRBJ2-2 | . | TRBV2 | ASSAVTGLGELF
TRBJ2-7 | . | TRBV7-2 | ASSFDRGTYEQY
TRBJ1-3 | . | TRBV6-6 | ASSYDGRGSGNTIY
TRBJ2-1 | . | TRBV7-2 | ASSLSGSSYNEQF
TRBJ1-5 | . | TRBV9 | ASSVDWNQPQH
TRBJ2-3 | . | TRBV2 | ASTRQGRSTDTQY
TRBJ2-7 | . | TRBV7-9 | ASSLVADRTYEQY
TRBJ2-3 | few | TRBV30 | AWSNTGEGGDTQY
TRBJ2-5 | . | TRBV11-2 | ASSFGTYQETQY
TRBJ2-5 | . | TRBV19 | ASSRGRGETQY
TRBJ2-1 | . | TRBV7-6 | ASSPGFRPSGGNEQF